This passage covers 9 T cell receptor beta chains from one sample sequenced in a study of T cell clonality in common variable immunodeficiency. TCRdb's table, derived via immunoSEQ multiplex PCR, lists solely in-frame clones and lacks some. Recorded here are 30,000 to 40,000 clones, none singletons. Sequenced sample: peripheral blood mononuclear cells. These receptors were collected from a person aged 18 to 70 in good health.

On this clone itself: The CDR3 end is not reached by the read, which stops 3 residues before it; the germline J gene fills it in. The J gene is TRBJ2-1, the V gene TRBV30; 14 bases align to TRBD2. This CDR3 is 15 amino acids long. Germline CDR1 reads GTSNPN; CDR2 reads SVGIG (reference sequence). V shed 3 bases, J shed 5 bases, and the junction held 3 bases outside the gene matches. The CDR3 DNA, read in part, is TGTGCCTGGAGCGGGGGACTAGCGGGGGACAATGAG. Protein product: CAWSGGLAGDNE. The complete CDR3 sequence is CAWSGGLAGDNEQFF.

This clone came up many times. The observed sequence ends 3 residues before the CDR3 terminus, with the missing tail filled in from the germline J gene. The rearrangement joins TRBV6-2 or TRBV6-3 to TRBJ2-1; D may be TRBD2 (6 bases). CDR3 length equals 13 residues. The germline V gene encodes CDR1 MNHEY and CDR2 SVGEGT. V dropped 7 bases and J dropped 6 bases, with 13 bases sitting between them. The CDR3 here is CASTLGLFNEQFF. CDR3 DNA, as far as it was read: TGTGCCAGCACCTTGGGACTCTTCAATGAG.

Of note for this clone: The read terminates 3 residues before the CDR3 end, so the remaining end is supplied by the germline J gene. The chain carries TRBV6-4 and TRBJ1-2; D gene unclear. Germline loops: CDR1 MRHNA, CDR2 SNTAGT. This CDR3 is 14 amino acids long. The sequenced CDR3 bases are TGTGCCAGCAGTAGGGCGGGAGTCCTCGATACC. Translating gives CASSRAGVLDT. The CDR3 as a whole reads CASSRAGVLDTYTF.

In this sample, this clone turned up a few times. The sequence runs out 3 residues before the end of the CDR3; the remainder is reconstructed from the germline J gene. The V gene is TRBV5-1, the J gene TRBJ2-3, with TRBD1 matching over 8 bases. The CDR3 length is 14 residues. Germline lookup yields CDR1 SGHRS and CDR2 YFSETQ. Here the CDR3 reads CASSSGQENQPQYF. CDR3 DNA (partial): TGCGCCAGCAGCTCGGGACAGGAGAATCAGCCG.

Incomplete CDR3 DNA: TGTGCCAGTAGTATGGAGGGGATCGTG. Protein sequence: CASSMEGIV. The full CDR3 protein is CASSMEGIVAFF. This rearrangement joins TRBV19 to TRBJ1-1; perhaps TRBD1 as D (5 bases). The DNA ends 3 residues before the CDR3 does, and the rest of the CDR3 is filled in from the germline J gene. The CDR3 spans 12 residues. Looked up from germline, CDR1 is LNHDA and CDR2 is SQIVND (reference sequence).

This clone showed up many times. The DNA ends 3 residues before the CDR3 does, and the rest of the CDR3 is filled in from the germline J gene. This sample includes further DNA sequences coding for the same CDR3. The chain is built from TRBV19 and TRBJ1-3, with D maybe TRBD1 (5 bases). The germline V gene has CDR1 LNHDA and CDR2 SQIVND (reference sequence). CDR3 length: 12 amino acids. V dropped 2 bases and J dropped 8 bases, with 7 bases sitting between them. The CDR3 DNA, read in part, is TGTGCCAGTAGTATAAGGGGAGACACC. It codes for CASSIRGDT. The full-length CDR3 reads as CASSIRGDTIYF.

The sample holds a few counts of this clone. The read comes to an end 3 residues before the CDR3 does, leaving the germline J gene to fill in the end. This rearrangement joins TRBV19 to TRBJ2-4, with D possibly TRBD2 on 6 matching bases. CDR3 size: 17 residues. Germline V gives CDR1 LNHDA, CDR2 SQIVND (reference sequence). V was clipped by 11 bases and J by 3 bases, with 26 bases between them. The sequenced CDR3 bases are TGTGCCTGTACCCCCCTGGTCGGGCGGGATGTCAAAAACATT. It translates to CACTPLVGRDVKNI. The whole CDR3 region reads CACTPLVGRDVKNIQYF.

This clone was detected many times. Read sequence stops 3 residues before the CDR3 end, and the germline J gene provides the missing end. The chain links TRBV20-1 to TRBJ2-3; 11 nucleotides agree with TRBD2. Germline loops: CDR1 DFQATT, CDR2 SNEGSKA (reference sequence). The V and J ends lost 2 bases and 5 bases, in that order; junction bases with no gene match: 9. CDR3 length: 16 residues. The part of the CDR3 DNA that was read is TGCAGTGCTAGAAACTTAGCGGGAGGGCCTAGAGATACG. Protein product: CSARNLAGGPRDT. In full, the CDR3 is CSARNLAGGPRDTQYF.

This clone was seen at least ten times. The read finishes 3 residues shy of the CDR3 end, and the germline J gene is used to complete it. The V gene is TRBV20-1, the J gene TRBJ1-6; perhaps TRBD1 as D (6 bases). This CDR3 is built from 16 residues. Looked up from germline, CDR1 is DFQATT and CDR2 is SNEGSKA (reference sequence). V dropped 0 bases and J dropped 7 bases, with 16 bases sitting between them. This CDR3 is CSARDISQGGNSPLHF. Incomplete CDR3 DNA: TGCAGTGCTAGAGATATATCACAGGGTGGGAATTCACCC.